This TCR beta chain was sequenced for a study of Ad26.COV2.S vaccination and SARS-CoV-2 variants. The overall study: The donor was enrolled in the Ad26.COV2.S arm of the COV1001 trial.

Repertoires were generated with immunoSEQ multiplex PCR, while TCRdb's copy carries only in-frame clones and drops some. The sample has roughly 420,000 clones, around 89% seen once; the top ten hold approximately 4%. CDR3 size: 13 residues. Trimming took off 2 bases at V and 8 bases at J, with 12 bases between the two ends. The germline V gene has CDR1 KGHSH and CDR2 LQKENI. The treatment: roughly 18 received Ad26.COV2.S at low or high dose, single or two shots; about 5 received placebo; per-sample allocation not given. The samples were gathered on day 63 after the first injection of vaccine or placebo.

The V and J genes are TRBV18 and TRBJ1-2; no clear D. The sequencing used peripheral blood, collected in a trial of Ad26.COV2.S vaccine versus placebo. The sequence derives from a person between 18 and 60 years old who received the Ad26.COV2.S COVID-19 vaccine or a placebo. CDR3: CASSPAVAGGYTF. CDR3 nucleotide sequence: TGTGCCAGCTCACCAGCAGTGGCGGGAGGCTACACCTTC.